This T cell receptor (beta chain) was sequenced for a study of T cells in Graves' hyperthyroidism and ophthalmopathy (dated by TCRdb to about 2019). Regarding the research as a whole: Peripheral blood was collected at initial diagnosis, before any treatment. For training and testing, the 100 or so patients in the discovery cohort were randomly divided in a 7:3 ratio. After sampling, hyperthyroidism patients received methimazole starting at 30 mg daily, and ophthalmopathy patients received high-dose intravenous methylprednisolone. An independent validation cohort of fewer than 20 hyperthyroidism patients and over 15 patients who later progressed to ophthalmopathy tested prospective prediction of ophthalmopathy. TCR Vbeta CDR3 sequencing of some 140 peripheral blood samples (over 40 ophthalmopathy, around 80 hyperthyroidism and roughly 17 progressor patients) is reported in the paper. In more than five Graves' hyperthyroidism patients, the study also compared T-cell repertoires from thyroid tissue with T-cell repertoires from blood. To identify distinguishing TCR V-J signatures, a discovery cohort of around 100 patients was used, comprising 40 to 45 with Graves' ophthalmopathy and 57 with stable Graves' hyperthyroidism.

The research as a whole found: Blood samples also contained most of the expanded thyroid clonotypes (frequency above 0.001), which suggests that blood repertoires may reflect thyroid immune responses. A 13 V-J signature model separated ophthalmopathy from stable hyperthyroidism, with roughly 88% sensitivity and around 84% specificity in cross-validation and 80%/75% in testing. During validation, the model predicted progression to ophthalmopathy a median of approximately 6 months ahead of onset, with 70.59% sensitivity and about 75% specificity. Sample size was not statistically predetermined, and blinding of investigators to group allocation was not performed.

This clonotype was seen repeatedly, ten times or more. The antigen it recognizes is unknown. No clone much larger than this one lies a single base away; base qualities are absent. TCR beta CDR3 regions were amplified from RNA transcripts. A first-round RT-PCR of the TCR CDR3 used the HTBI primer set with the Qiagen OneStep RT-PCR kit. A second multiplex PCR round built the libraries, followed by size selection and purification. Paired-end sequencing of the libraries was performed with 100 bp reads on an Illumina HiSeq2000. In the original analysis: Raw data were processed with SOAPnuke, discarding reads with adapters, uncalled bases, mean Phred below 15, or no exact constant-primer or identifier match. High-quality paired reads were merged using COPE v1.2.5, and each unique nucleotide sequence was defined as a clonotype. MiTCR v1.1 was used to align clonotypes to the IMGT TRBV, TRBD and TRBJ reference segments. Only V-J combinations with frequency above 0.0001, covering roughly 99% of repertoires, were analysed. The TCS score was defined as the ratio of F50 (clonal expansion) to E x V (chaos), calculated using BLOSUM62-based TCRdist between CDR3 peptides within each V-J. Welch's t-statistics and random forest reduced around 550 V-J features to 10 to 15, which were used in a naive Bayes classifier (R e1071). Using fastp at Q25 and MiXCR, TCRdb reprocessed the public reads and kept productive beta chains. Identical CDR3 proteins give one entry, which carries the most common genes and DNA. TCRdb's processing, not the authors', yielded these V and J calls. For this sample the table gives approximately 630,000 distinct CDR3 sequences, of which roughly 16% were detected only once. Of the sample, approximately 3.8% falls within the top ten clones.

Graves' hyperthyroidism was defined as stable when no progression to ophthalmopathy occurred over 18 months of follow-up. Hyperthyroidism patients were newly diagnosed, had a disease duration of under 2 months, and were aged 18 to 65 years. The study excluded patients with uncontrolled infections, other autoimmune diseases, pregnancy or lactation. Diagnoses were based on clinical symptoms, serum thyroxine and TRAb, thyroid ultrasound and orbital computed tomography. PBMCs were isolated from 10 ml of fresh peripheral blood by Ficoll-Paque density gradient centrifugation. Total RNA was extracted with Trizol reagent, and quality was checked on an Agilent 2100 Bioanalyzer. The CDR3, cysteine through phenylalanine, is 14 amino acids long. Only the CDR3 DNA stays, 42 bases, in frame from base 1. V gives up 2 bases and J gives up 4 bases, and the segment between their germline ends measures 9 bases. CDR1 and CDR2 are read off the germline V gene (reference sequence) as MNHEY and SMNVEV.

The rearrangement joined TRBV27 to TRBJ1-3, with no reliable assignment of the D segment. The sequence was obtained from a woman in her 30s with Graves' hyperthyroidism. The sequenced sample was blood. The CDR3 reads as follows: CASSLGGVGNTIYF. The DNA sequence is TGTGCCAGCAGTTTAGGAGGAGTGGGAAACACCATATATTTT.